The 10 T cell receptor beta chains below were found in one sample sequenced in a study of OX40 agonist ivuxolimab in advanced cancers. Libraries were prepared by immunoSEQ multiplex PCR; TCRdb keeps only in-frame clonotypes and omits some of them. The profile shows about 80,000 clones, around 90% of them singletons. Sequenced here: CD4+ or CD8+ T cells sorted from blood, sampled in a trial of the OX40 agonist ivuxolimab. These receptors were collected from an adult with an advanced solid tumor such as melanoma, head and neck, liver or kidney cancer.

The J gene is TRBJ2-1, the V gene TRBV13; D might be TRBD1 or TRBD2, each matching 5 bases. The CDR3 spans 19 residues. CDR1 is PRHDT, CDR2 FYEKMQ, per germline (reference sequence). V was shortened by 4 bases and J by 0 bases, with 22 bases between the two germline ends. The DNA for the CDR3 is TGTGCCAGCAGCTCCGTCCCGGGACCGGGAACAGGCTCCTACAATGAGCAGTTCTTC. This codes for CASSSVPGPGTGSYNEQFF.

V gene TRBV28 combines with J gene TRBJ1-1, with D unresolved. Germline-derived CDR1 and CDR2 are MDHEN and SYDVKM. The CDR3 has 14 amino acids. The ends were cut back, 2 bases at V and 1 base at J, with 8 bases in the middle. CDR3 sequence reads: CASSLIQRNTEAFF. The CDR3 DNA follows: TGTGCCAGCAGTTTAATACAGAGGAACACTGAAGCTTTCTTT.

The chain uses TRBV5-5 and TRBJ1-1, with D hard to call. V was clipped by 1 base and J by 3 bases, with 7 bases between them. CDR3 size: 13 residues. In germline, CDR1 is SGHKS, CDR2 YYEKEE (reference sequence). CDR3 bases: TGTGCCAGCAGCTTGAAGGCGGACACTGAAGCTTTCTTT. It translates to CASSLKADTEAFF. Full variable domain (rest looked up from reference TRBV5-5 and TRBJ1-1): DAGVTQSPTHLIKTRGQQVTLRCSPISGHKSVSWYQQVLGQGPQFIFQYYEKEERGRGNFPDRFSARQFPNYSSELNVNALLLGDSALYLCASSLKADTEAFFGQGTRLTVV.

The V gene is TRBV5-8, the J gene TRBJ2-7; possibly TRBD1 for D (6 bases). Looked up from germline, CDR1 is SGHTS and CDR2 is YDEGEE. V was shortened by 2 bases and J by 3 bases, with 9 bases between the two germline ends. This CDR3 is 13 amino acids long. This chain's CDR3 is CASSLTGLYEQYV. The CDR3 DNA follows: TGTGCCAGCAGCTTAACAGGGCTCTACGAGCAGTACGTC.

J is TRBJ1-5 and V is TRBV2; 8 nucleotides match TRBD1. Germline V lookup: CDR1 SNHLY, CDR2 FYNNEI. The CDR3 is made up of 15 amino acids. V was pared by 0 bases and J by 10 bases, with 8 bases of the junction left unmatched. This CDR3 is CASSEARAGGEPQHF. CDR3 sequence (DNA): TGTGCCAGCAGTGAAGCGAGGGCAGGGGGCGAACCCCAGCATTTT.

As to this clone: The germline gene is not matched at one end of the junction; a read error may be the cause. The chain combines TRBV28 with TRBJ2-7; TRBD1 matches 9 bases. CDR1 and CDR2 from the germline V gene are MDHEN and SYDVKM. This CDR3 contains 15 residues. The CDR3 region is CASSLLGTGSSEQYF. The CDR3 DNA sequence: TGTGCCAGCAGTTTATTAGGGACAGGGTCCTCCGAGCAGTACTTC.

The chain combines TRBV7-8 with TRBJ2-7; D call uncertain. The ends were cut back, 5 bases at V and 0 bases at J, with 11 bases in the middle. CDR3 length equals 14 residues. Germline V gene sequence: CDR1 SGHVS, CDR2 FQNEAQ. The CDR3 DNA is TGTGCCAGCAGCCCCTCGCGTATCTCCTACGAGCAGTACGTC. It is translated as CASSPSRISYEQYV.

The chain employs TRBV6-6 and TRBJ2-5; no reliable D call. CDR3 size: 14 residues. Germline CDR1 reads MNHNY; CDR2 reads SVGAGI (reference sequence). V dropped 0 bases and J dropped 1 base, with 6 bases sitting between them. The CDR3 spells CASSYSLGQETQYF. In nucleotides, the CDR3 is TGTGCCAGCAGTTACTCCCTCGGCCAAGAGACCCAGTACTTC.

V is TRBV5-1 and J is TRBJ2-7; the D gene could be TRBD1 or TRBD2 (5 bases each). The germline V gene has CDR1 SGHRS and CDR2 YFSETQ. Trimming pared 4 bases from V and 6 bases from J, leaving 17 bases between. This CDR3 has 14 amino acids. Here the CDR3 reads CASSRDDPSGEQYV. CDR3 nucleotides: TGCGCCAGCAGCCGGGACGACCCTTCCGGCGAGCAGTACGTC.

J is TRBJ1-5 and V is TRBV27, with D maybe TRBD1 (6 bases). The CDR3 is made up of 15 amino acids. Looked up from germline, CDR1 is MNHEY and CDR2 is SMNVEV (reference sequence). V was trimmed by 6 bases and J by 3 bases, leaving 15 bases between them. The CDR3 region is CASRKEQGSNQPQHF. The CDR3 DNA reads as TGTGCCAGCAGAAAGGAACAGGGTTCCAATCAGCCCCAGCATTTT.